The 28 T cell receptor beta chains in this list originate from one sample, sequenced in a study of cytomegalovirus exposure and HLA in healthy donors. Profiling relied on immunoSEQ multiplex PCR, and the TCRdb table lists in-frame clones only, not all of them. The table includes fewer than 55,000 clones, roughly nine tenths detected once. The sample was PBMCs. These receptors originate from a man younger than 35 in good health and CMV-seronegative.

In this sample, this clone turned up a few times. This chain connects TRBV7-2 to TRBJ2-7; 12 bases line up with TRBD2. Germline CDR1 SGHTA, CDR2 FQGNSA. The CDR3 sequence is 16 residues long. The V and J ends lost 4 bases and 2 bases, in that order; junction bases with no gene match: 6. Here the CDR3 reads CASSSLTSGRPYEQYF. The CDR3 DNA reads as TGTGCCAGCAGCTCACTGACTAGCGGGAGACCCTACGAGCAGTACTTC.

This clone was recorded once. The CDR3 sequence: CASSEAGGSAGELFF. DNA of the CDR3: TGTGCCAGCAGCGAGGCGGGAGGGTCCGCCGGGGAGCTGTTTTTT. This chain uses TRBV4-2 with TRBJ2-2, with 9 bases matching TRBD2. CDR3 length: 15 residues. CDR1 and CDR2 from the germline V gene are LGHNA and YNFKEQ. V lost 5 bases to trimming and J lost 6 bases; unmatched junction nucleotides: 7.

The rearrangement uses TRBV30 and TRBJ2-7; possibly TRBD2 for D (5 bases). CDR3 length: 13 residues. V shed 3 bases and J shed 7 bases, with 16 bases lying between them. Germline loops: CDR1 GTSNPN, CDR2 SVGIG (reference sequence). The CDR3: CAWRSRDGLEQYF. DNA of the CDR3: TGTGCCTGGAGAAGCCGGGATGGTTTGGAGCAGTACTTC.

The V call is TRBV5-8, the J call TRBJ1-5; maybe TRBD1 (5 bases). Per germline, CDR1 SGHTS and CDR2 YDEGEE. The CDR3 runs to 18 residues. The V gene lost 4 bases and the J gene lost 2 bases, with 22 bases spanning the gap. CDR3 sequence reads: CASSPYRGDGSRNQPQHF. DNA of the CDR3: TGTGCCAGCAGCCCCTACCGGGGCGACGGGAGCCGCAATCAGCCCCAGCATTTT.

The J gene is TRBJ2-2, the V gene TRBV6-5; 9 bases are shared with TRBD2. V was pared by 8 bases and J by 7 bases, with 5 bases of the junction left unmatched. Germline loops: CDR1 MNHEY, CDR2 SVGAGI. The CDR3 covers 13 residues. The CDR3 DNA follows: TGTGCCAGCTTTAGCGGGAGCGTCGGGGAGCTGTTTTTT. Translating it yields CASFSGSVGELFF.

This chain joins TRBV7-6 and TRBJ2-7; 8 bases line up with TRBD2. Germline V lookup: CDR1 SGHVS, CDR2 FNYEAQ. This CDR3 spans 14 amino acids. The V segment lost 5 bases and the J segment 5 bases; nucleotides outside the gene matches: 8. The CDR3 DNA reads TGTGCCAGCAGCGCACGGACTAGCAAGCACGAGCAGTACTTC. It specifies CASSARTSKHEQYF.

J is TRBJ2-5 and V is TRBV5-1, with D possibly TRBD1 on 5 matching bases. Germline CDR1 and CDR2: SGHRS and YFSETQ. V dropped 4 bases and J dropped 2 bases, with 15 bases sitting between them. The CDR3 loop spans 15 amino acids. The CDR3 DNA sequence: TGCGCCAGCAGCCCGGACCCCGACAGACAAGAGACCCAGTACTTC. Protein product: CASSPDPDRQETQYF.

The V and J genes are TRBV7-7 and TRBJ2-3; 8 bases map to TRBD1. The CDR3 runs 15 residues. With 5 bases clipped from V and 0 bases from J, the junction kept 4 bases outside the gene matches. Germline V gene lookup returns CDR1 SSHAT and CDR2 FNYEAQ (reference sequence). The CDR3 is CASSLGQGSTDTQYF. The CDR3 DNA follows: TGTGCCAGCAGCCTCGGACAGGGAAGCACAGATACGCAGTATTTT. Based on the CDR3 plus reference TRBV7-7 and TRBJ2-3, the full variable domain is GAGVSQSPRYKVTKRGQDVTLRCDPISSHATLYWYQQALGQGPEFLTYFNYEAQPDKSGLPSDRFSAERPEGSISTLTIQRTEQRDSAMYRCASSLGQGSTDTQYFGPGTRLTVL.

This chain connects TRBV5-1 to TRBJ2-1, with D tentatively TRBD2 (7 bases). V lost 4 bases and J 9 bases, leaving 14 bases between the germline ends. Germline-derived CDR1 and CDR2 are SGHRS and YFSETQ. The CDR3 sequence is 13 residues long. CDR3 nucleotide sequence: TGCGCCAGCAGCCCTACGGGGGGCAGTGAGCAGTTCTTC. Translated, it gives CASSPTGGSEQFF.

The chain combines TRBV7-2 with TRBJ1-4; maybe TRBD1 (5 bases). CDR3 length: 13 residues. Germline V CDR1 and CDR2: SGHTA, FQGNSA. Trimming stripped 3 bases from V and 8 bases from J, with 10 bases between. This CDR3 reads CASSFRGREKLFF. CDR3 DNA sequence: TGTGCCAGCAGCTTTAGGGGCCGGGAAAAACTGTTTTTT.

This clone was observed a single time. CDR3 in DNA: TGTGCCAGCAGCAGGGGGCGCGATCAGCCCCAGCATTTT. Encoded protein: CASSRGRDQPQHF. The V and J genes are TRBV6-6 and TRBJ1-5; TRBD1 matches at 8 bases. The V gene's germline CDR1 is MNHNY and CDR2 SVGAGI (reference sequence). There are 13 residues in the CDR3. The junction had 3 bases not matched to a gene; V was cut back by 6 bases and J by 5 bases.

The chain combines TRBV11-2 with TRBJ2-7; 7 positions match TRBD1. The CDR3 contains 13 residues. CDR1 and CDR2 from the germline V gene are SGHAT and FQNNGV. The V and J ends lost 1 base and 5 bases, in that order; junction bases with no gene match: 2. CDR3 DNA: TGTGCCAGCAGCTTAGTGGGACAGAACGAGCAGTACTTC. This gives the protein CASSLVGQNEQYF.

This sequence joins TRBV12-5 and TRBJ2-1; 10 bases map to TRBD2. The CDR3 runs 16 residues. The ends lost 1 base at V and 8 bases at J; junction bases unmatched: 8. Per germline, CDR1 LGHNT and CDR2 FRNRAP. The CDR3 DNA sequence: TGTGCTAGTGGTTTGGGCGGACTAGCGGACGGGGATGAGCAGTTCTTC. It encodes CASGLGGLADGDEQFF.

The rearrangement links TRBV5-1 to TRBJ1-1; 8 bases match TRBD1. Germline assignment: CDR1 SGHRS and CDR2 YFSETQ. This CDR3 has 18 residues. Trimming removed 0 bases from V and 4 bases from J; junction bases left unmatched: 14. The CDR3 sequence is CASSLGAGGRTSGTEAFF. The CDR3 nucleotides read TGCGCCAGCAGCTTGGGAGCAGGGGGCAGAACGTCGGGCACTGAAGCTTTCTTT.

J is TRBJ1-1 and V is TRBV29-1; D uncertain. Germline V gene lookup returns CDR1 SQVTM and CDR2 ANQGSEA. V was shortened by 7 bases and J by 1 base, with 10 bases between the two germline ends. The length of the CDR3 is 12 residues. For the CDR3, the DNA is TGCAGCGCCGTAACTGAGAACACTGAAGCTTTCTTT. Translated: CSAVTENTEAFF.

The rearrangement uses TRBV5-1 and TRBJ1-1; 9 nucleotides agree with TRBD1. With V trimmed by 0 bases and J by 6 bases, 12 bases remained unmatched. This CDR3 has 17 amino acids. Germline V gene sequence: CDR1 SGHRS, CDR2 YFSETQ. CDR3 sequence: CASSLVGQGSGRAEAFF. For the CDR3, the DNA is TGCGCCAGCAGCTTGGTAGGACAGGGGTCCGGTAGGGCTGAAGCTTTCTTT.

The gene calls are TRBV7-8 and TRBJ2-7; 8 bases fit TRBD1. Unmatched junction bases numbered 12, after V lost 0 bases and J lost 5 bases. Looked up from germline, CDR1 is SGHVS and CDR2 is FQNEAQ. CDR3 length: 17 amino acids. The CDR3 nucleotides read TGTGCCAGCAGCTTAGCGGGCGGGACAGGACGCGGCGACGAGCAGTACTTC. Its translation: CASSLAGGTGRGDEQYF.

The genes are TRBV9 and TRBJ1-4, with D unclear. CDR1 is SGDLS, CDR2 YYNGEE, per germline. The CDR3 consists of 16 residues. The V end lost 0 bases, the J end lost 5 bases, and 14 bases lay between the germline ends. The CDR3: CASSVDVGGLNEKLFF. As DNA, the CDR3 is TGTGCCAGCAGCGTAGACGTCGGCGGGTTAAATGAAAAACTGTTTTTT.

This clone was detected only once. The CDR3: CASRVRAPSNQPQHF. The CDR3 nucleotides read TGTGCCAGCAGGGTGAGGGCTCCTAGCAATCAGCCCCAGCATTTT. The V call is TRBV28, the J call TRBJ1-5; no clear D. This CDR3 is 15 amino acids long. V lost 6 bases, J lost 0 bases, and 12 bases lay in between. Germline-derived CDR1 and CDR2 are MDHEN and SYDVKM. The full variable domain, its missing parts supplied by reference TRBV28 and TRBJ1-5, is DVKVTQSSRYLVKRTGEKVFLECVQDMDHENMFWYRQDPGLGLRLIYFSYDVKMKEKGDIPEGYSVSREKKERFSLILESASTNQTSMYLCASRVRAPSNQPQHFGDGTRLSIL.

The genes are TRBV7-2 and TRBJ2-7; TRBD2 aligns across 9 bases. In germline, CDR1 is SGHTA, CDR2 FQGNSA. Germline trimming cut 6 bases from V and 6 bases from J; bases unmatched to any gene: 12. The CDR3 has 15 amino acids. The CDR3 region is CASRQTSGSFAEQYF. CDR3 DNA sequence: TGTGCCAGCAGACAAACTAGCGGGTCGTTTGCCGAGCAGTACTTC.

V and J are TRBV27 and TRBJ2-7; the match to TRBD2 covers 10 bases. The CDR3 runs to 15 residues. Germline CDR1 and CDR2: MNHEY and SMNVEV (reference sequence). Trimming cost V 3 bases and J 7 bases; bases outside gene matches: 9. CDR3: CASSFTSGAFWEQYF. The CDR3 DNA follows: TGTGCCAGCAGTTTTACTAGCGGGGCCTTCTGGGAGCAGTACTTC.

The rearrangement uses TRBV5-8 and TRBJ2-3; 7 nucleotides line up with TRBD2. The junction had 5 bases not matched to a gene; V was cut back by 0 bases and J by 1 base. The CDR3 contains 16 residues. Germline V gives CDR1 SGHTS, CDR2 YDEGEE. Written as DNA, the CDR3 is TGTGCCAGCAGCTTGGGGGCTAGCGGAGGCACAGATACGCAGTATTTT. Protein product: CASSLGASGGTDTQYF.

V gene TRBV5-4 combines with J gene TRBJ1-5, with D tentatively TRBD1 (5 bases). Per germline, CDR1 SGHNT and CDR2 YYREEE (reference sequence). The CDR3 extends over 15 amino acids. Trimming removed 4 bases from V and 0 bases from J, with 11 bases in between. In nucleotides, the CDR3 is TGTGCCAGCAGCCACGGGGGAAATAGCAATCAGCCCCAGCATTTT. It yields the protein CASSHGGNSNQPQHF.

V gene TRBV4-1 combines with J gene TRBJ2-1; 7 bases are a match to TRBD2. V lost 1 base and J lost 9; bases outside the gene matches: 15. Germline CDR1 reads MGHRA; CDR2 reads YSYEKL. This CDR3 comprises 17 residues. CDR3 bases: TGCGCCAGCAGCCAAGTGGGTCCAGGACTAGGTTCCCCTGAGCAGTTCTTC. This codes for CASSQVGPGLGSPEQFF.

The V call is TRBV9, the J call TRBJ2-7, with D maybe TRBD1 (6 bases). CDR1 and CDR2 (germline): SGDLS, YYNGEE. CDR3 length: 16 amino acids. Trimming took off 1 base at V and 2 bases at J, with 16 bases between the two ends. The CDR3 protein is CASSVQGTSTAYEQYF. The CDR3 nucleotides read TGTGCCAGCAGCGTACAAGGGACATCCACGGCCTACGAGCAGTACTTC.

CDR3 sequence: CASSYKPQGYEQYF. CDR3 sequence (DNA): TGTGCCAGCAGTTACAAGCCTCAGGGGTACGAGCAGTACTTC. V gene TRBV6-5 combines with J gene TRBJ2-7, with D maybe TRBD1 (6 bases). Germline assignment: CDR1 MNHEY and CDR2 SVGAGI. Trimming cost V 2 bases and J 4 bases, with 12 bases left between them. The CDR3 covers 14 residues.

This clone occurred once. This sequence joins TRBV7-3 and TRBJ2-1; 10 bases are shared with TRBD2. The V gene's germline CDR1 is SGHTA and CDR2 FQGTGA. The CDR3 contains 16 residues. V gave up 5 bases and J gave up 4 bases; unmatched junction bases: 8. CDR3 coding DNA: TGTGCCAGCAGCGCGCGGACTAGCGGAAAATACAATGAGCAGTTCTTC. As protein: CASSARTSGKYNEQFF.

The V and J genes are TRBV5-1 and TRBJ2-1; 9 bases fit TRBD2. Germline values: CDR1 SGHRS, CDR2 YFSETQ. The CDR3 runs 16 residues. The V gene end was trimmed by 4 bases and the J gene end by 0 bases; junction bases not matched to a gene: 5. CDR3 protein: CASSILAGSSYNEQFF. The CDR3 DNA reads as TGCGCCAGCAGCATCCTAGCGGGGAGCTCCTACAATGAGCAGTTCTTC.